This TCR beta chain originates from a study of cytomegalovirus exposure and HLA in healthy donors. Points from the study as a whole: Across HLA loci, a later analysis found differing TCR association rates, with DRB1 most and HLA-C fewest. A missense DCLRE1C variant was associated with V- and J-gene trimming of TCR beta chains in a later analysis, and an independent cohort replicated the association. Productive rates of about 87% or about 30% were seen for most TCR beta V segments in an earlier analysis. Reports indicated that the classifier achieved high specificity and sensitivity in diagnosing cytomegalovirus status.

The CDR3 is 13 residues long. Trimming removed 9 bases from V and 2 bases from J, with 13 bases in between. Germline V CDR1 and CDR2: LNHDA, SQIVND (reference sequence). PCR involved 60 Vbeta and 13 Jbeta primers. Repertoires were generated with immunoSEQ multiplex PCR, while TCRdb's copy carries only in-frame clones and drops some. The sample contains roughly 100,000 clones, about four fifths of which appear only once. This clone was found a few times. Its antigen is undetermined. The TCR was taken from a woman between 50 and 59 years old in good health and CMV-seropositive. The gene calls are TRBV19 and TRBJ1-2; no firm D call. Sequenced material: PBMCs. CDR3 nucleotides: TGTGCCAGCACACGACAAAAAAACTATGGCTACACCTTC. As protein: CASTRQKNYGYTF.